A selection of T cell receptor beta chains follows, all from one sample in a study of STAT3 mutations in large granular lymphocyte leukemia. Some clones are missing from TCRdb's copy, which holds only in-frame ones; the method was immunoSEQ multiplex PCR. The sample contains 4,300 or so clones, about four fifths of which appear only once. The sample comprised peripheral blood mononuclear cells. These receptor sequences come from a man aged 40-55 years with T-cell large granular lymphocyte leukemia. Some clones in this sample may be carry-over from other donors' samples. The conserved cysteine and the conserved F or W are not part of the CDR3 here. Clone size is shown for a subset of rows, as once, few, many or a class of expanded clone.

clone size	V gene	J gene	CDR3 protein
.	TRBV5-1	TRBJ2-2	ASSVPGTGGAWDTGELF
.	TRBV5-4	TRBJ1-6	ASSSTGGNSPLH
.	TRBV11-2	TRBJ1-1	ASSFGRLSTEAF
.	TRBV7-9	TRBJ1-1	ASKSTAKAF
few	TRBV10-2	TRBJ1-6	ASSPGGENSPLH
.	TRBV2	TRBJ1-5	ASSDEGSQPQH
.	TRBV29-1	TRBJ1-2	SVWTADGYT
.	TRBV18	TRBJ1-2	ASSPRGVDYGYT
.	TRBV6-5	TRBJ1-1	ASSPQVGGITEAF
.	TRBV27	TRBJ1-5	ASSPDRFYSNQPQH
.	TRBV6-5	TRBJ1-2	ASSPRLGYGYT
.	TRBV29-1	TRBJ2-3	SVDSTGGSTDTQY
.	TRBV27	TRBJ2-2	ASGRVYTGELF